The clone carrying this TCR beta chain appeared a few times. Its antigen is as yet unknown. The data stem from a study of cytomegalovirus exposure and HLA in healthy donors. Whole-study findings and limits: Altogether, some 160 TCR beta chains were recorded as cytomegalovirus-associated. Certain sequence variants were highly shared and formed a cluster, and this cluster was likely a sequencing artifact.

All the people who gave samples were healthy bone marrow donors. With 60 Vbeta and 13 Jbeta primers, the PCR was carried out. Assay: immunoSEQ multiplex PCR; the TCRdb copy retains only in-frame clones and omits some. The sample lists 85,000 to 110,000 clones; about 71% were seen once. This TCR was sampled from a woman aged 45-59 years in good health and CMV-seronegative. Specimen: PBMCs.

The CDR3 loop is CASKMGQTNTEAFF. The CDR3 region has the DNA TGTGCCAGCAAAATGGGACAGACGAACACTGAAGCTTTCTTT. This chain joins TRBV7-9 and TRBJ1-1, with 7 bases that match TRBD1. There are 14 residues in the CDR3. Germline lookup yields CDR1 SEHNR and CDR2 FQNEAQ (reference sequence). The V segment lost 7 bases and the J segment 1 base; nucleotides outside the gene matches: 6.